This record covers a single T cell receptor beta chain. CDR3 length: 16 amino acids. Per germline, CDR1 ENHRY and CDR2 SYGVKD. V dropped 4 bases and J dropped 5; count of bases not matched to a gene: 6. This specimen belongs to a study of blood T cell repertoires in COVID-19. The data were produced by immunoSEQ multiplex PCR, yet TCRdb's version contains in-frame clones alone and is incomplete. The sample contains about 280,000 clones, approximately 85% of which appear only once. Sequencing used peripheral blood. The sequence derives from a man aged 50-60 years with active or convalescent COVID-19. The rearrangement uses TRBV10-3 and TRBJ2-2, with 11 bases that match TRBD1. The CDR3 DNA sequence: TGTGCCATCAGTGCGGACAGGGGGCTGAGTACCGGGGAGCTGTTTTTT. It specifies CAISADRGLSTGELFF.